Each of the 22 T cell receptor beta chains below was sequenced from the same sample in a study of cytomegalovirus exposure and HLA in healthy donors. The PCR employed 60 Vbeta primers together with 13 Jbeta primers. Measured with immunoSEQ multiplex PCR; TCRdb has only the in-frame clones, and not every one. The sample consists of 100,000 or so clones, 75% to 85% of them appearing once. Sequencing was performed on PBMCs. These receptors were collected from a female donor in good health and CMV-seropositive.

The V gene is TRBV19, the J gene TRBJ2-7; 7 bases fit TRBD1. The CDR3 sequence is 14 residues long. CDR1 and CDR2 (germline): LNHDA, SQIVND (reference sequence). The junction had 5 bases not matched to a gene; V was cut back by 5 bases and J by 1 base. The CDR3 is CASSATTGSYEQYF. The CDR3 DNA sequence: TGTGCCAGTAGTGCCACGACAGGGTCCTACGAGCAGTACTTC.

This chain links TRBV16 with TRBJ1-3; D is uncertain. Germline V gives CDR1 KGHSY, CDR2 FQNENV. There are 14 residues in the CDR3. Trimming shortened V by 0 bases and J by 0 bases, and 3 bases separated the two germline ends. The CDR3 DNA is TGTGCCAGCAGCCAATCGGCCTCTGGAAACACCATATATTTT. Translated, it gives CASSQSASGNTIYF.

This rearrangement joins TRBV5-4 to TRBJ2-3, with 9 positions matching TRBD2. This CDR3 contains 18 residues. Germline V gene sequence: CDR1 SGHNT, CDR2 YYREEE (reference sequence). Germline trimming cut 0 bases from V and 6 bases from J; bases unmatched to any gene: 14. The CDR3 nucleotides are TGTGCCAGCAGCTTGGCCAGATCTAGCGGGGCCCGGAGGGATACGCAGTATTTT. Its protein is CASSLARSSGARRDTQYF.

This clone occurred once. The chain joins TRBV7-8 to TRBJ2-3; 8 bases agree with TRBD1. Per the germline V gene, CDR1 is SGHVS and CDR2 is FQNEAQ. The J segment lost 4 bases and the V segment lost 0 bases, leaving 9 bases of the junction unmatched. The length of the CDR3 is 17 residues. The CDR3 here is CASSLARRRGLADTQYF. The CDR3 coding sequence is TGTGCCAGCAGCTTAGCTCGCCGCAGGGGGCTTGCAGATACGCAGTATTTT.

The rearrangement uses TRBV4-2 and TRBJ2-1; a possible D gene is TRBD2 (7 bases). CDR1 and CDR2 (germline): LGHNA, YNFKEQ. V lost 5 bases to trimming and J lost 5 bases, with 13 bases between them. The CDR3 totals 14 residues. The chain's CDR3 is CASSEAGAHNEQFF. The CDR3 DNA sequence: TGTGCCAGCAGCGAGGCGGGGGCCCACAATGAGCAGTTCTTC.

The CDR3 reads CASSQAGLAADTQYF. The CDR3 bases are TGTGCCAGCAGCCAAGCGGGACTAGCAGCAGATACGCAGTATTTT. The genes are TRBV7-8 and TRBJ2-3; the match to TRBD2 covers 9 bases. Germline CDR1 and CDR2: SGHVS and FQNEAQ. The CDR3 has 15 residues. V dropped 5 bases and J dropped 4; count of bases not matched to a gene: 7.

This clone was counted between two and nine times. This chain connects TRBV4-1 to TRBJ2-7; 10 bases line up with TRBD2. Looked up from germline, CDR1 is MGHRA and CDR2 is YSYEKL. J gave up 2 bases and V 4 bases, and 8 bases lay outside the gene matches. This CDR3 is 16 amino acids long. The CDR3 DNA reads TGCGCCAGCAGCCTGGGACTAGCGTCTTCGGCCTACGAGCAGTACTTC. Amino acids: CASSLGLASSAYEQYF.

The V call is TRBV27, the J call TRBJ2-3; TRBD2 matches 8 bases. J was trimmed by 4 bases and V by 6 bases; bases with no gene match: 6. The CDR3 totals 14 residues. CDR1 is MNHEY and CDR2 is SMNVEV in the germline V gene (reference sequence). The CDR3 nucleotides read TGTGCCAGCAGCCCCGTACTAGCGGCAGATACGCAGTATTTT. As protein: CASSPVLAADTQYF.

This chain joins TRBV9 and TRBJ2-3; 13 positions match TRBD2. V trimming: 3 bases; J trimming: 7 bases; junction bases outside the gene matches: 8. CDR1 SGDLS and CDR2 YYNGEE come from the germline V gene. This CDR3 spans 16 amino acids. The CDR3 loop reads CASSAGTSGTMYTQYF. CDR3 in DNA: TGTGCCAGCAGCGCCGGGACTAGCGGGACTATGTATACGCAGTATTTT.

V is TRBV21-1 and J is TRBJ2-7; the table's D gene call, TRBD2, was not cross checked with the DNA. TRBV21-1 corresponds to a pseudogene. The CDR3 length is 11 residues. In nucleotides, the CDR3 is TGTGCCAGCAGCGGAGTCTACGAGCAGTACTTC. Translating gives CASSGVYEQYF.

The chain has TRBV10-1 and TRBJ2-2, with 7 bases fitting TRBD1. The length of the CDR3 is 15 residues. The V gene end was trimmed by 5 bases and the J gene end by 0 bases; junction bases not matched to a gene: 3. Germline assignment: CDR1 WNHNN and CDR2 SYGVQD (reference sequence). CDR3 bases: TGCGCCAGCAGTAGGGACAGCTCGAACACCGGGGAGCTGTTTTTT. Residues: CASSRDSSNTGELFF.

This clone has only one observation. At one boundary the junction diverges from the germline segment, which might be a read error. V gene TRBV27 combines with J gene TRBJ2-1; TRBD2 matches at 13 bases. This CDR3 contains 16 residues. Per the germline V gene, CDR1 is MNHEY and CDR2 is SMNVEV (reference sequence). The DNA of the CDR3 is TGTGCCAGCAGTACTCTCGGACTAGCGGGGGAGGCGGAGCGGTTCTTC. Its translation is CASSTLGLAGEAERFF.

The gene calls are TRBV6-1 and TRBJ2-1; 11 bases map to TRBD2. After removal of 2 bases from V and 3 bases from J, the junction contained 3 bases not matched to a gene. Looked up from germline, CDR1 is MNHNS and CDR2 is SASEGT. The length of the CDR3 is 16 residues. The chain's CDR3 is CASSESLAGGYNEQFF. CDR3 in DNA: TGTGCCAGCAGTGAAAGCCTAGCGGGAGGCTACAATGAGCAGTTCTTC.

A note on this clone: Other DNA variants within this sample encode the same CDR3. This rearrangement joins TRBV5-1 to TRBJ1-5; maybe TRBD1 (5 bases). Trimming left V 2 bases short and J 3 bases short, with 12 bases between. The CDR3 spans 15 residues. Germline lookup yields CDR1 SGHRS and CDR2 YFSETQ. In nucleotides, the CDR3 is TGCGCCAGCAGCTTAGGGGATCTACCCAATCAGCCCCAGCATTTT. Its protein product is CASSLGDLPNQPQHF.

Comment on this clone: Other DNA sequences from this sample encode an identical CDR3 as well. The chain couples TRBV5-8 to TRBJ1-3; D gene ambiguous. Germline loops: CDR1 SGHTS, CDR2 YDEGEE. This CDR3 is built from 14 residues. Trimming pared 2 bases from V and 4 bases from J, leaving 10 bases between. This chain's CDR3 is CASSFGRAGNTIYF. CDR3 in DNA: TGTGCCAGCAGCTTTGGGAGGGCCGGAAACACCATATATTTT.

The J gene is TRBJ1-2, the V gene TRBV6-4; the D gene is possibly TRBD1 (5 bases). The CDR3 covers 15 residues. V shed 0 bases and J shed 4 bases, with 12 bases lying between them. In germline, CDR1 is MRHNA, CDR2 SNTAGT. The CDR3 reads CASSDSIGGTYGYTF. The DNA for the CDR3 is TGTGCCAGCAGTGACTCGATCGGCGGGACCTATGGCTACACCTTC.

J is TRBJ1-3 and V is TRBV5-1; TRBD1 matches 8 bases. The germline CDR1 and CDR2 sequences are SGHRS and YFSETQ. The CDR3 length is 15 residues. The ends lost 3 bases at V and 2 bases at J; junction bases unmatched: 4. CDR3 amino acids: CASSWETGAGNTIYF. The DNA of the CDR3 is TGCGCCAGCAGCTGGGAGACAGGGGCTGGAAACACCATATATTTT.

The chain uses TRBV18 and TRBJ1-1; 8 bases line up with TRBD1. Germline V CDR1 and CDR2: KGHSH, LQKENI. The CDR3 sequence is 14 residues long. The junction had 8 bases not matched to a gene; V was cut back by 5 bases and J by 6 bases. The CDR3 here is CASSTKQGDSEAFF. The DNA for the CDR3 is TGTGCCAGCTCAACGAAACAGGGGGACTCTGAAGCTTTCTTT.

This clone has only one observation. CDR3 in amino acids: CASSRDPLGASTDTQYF. For the CDR3, the DNA is TGTGCCAGCAGCCGAGACCCATTGGGGGCCAGCACAGATACGCAGTATTTT. V gene TRBV9 combines with J gene TRBJ2-3; possibly TRBD1 for D (6 bases). Trimming pared 4 bases from V and 0 bases from J, leaving 18 bases between. Germline V lookup: CDR1 SGDLS, CDR2 YYNGEE. The CDR3 is 17 residues long. Full variable domain (outside the CDR3, taken from reference TRBV9 and TRBJ2-3): DSGVTQTPKHLITATGQRVTLRCSPRSGDLSVYWYQQSLDQGLQFLIQYYNGEERAKGNILERFSAQQFPDLHSELNLSSLELGDSALYFCASSRDPLGASTDTQYFGPGTRLTVL.

V usage is TRBV27 and J usage is TRBJ1-1; TRBD1 agrees at 8 bases. Germline-derived CDR1 and CDR2 are MNHEY and SMNVEV (reference sequence). The CDR3 consists of 16 residues. J was trimmed by 0 bases and V by 3 bases; bases with no gene match: 6. CDR3 protein: CASSLRRGRVNTEAFF. The CDR3 region has the DNA TGTGCCAGCAGTTTGCGCAGGGGGCGCGTGAACACTGAAGCTTTCTTT.

The chain has TRBV4-1 and TRBJ2-7; 9 bases map to TRBD1. Unmatched junction bases numbered 12, after V lost 0 bases and J lost 3 bases. Germline assignment: CDR1 MGHRA and CDR2 YSYEKL. The CDR3 spans 18 residues. The chain's CDR3 is CASSQERRGRTGVYEQYF. In DNA, the CDR3 is TGCGCCAGCAGCCAAGAAAGAAGAGGTCGGACAGGGGTCTACGAGCAGTACTTC.

This clone was detected a few times. The chain couples TRBV4-2 to TRBJ1-1; 7 bases map to TRBD1. The V gene end was trimmed by 0 bases and the J gene end by 4 bases; junction bases not matched to a gene: 17. The germline gives CDR1 LGHNA, CDR2 YNFKEQ. The CDR3 is made up of 19 amino acids. CDR3 bases: TGTGCCAGCAGCCAAGATGGATGGAACAGGGGTCGAAGGGGCACTGAAGCTTTCTTT. Translating it yields CASSQDGWNRGRRGTEAFF.